This record looks at one T cell receptor (beta chain) sequence and its context. The data were taken from a study of blood T cell repertoires in COVID-19. Study-level information: Acute and convalescent COVID-19 samples came from the United States, Italy and Spain. PBMCs, B-cell-depleted T cells, or T cells were the source of the cDNA or gDNA that made up the material.

Original data processing: The assay estimated nucleated cells by amplifying reference gene primers. This table comes from immunoSEQ multiplex PCR, and its TCRdb copy is limited to in-frame clones, with some not included. That table supplies the V and J calls and clone size; D and trimming were determined from the DNA. This table has some 140,000 clones, about 80% appearing once. The source is a man between 60 and 75 years old with acute or convalescent COVID-19. Sequencing was carried out using peripheral blood.

CDR3 protein: CASSLTGRFSGNTIYF. DNA of the CDR3: TGTGCCAGCAGTTTAACAGGCAGGTTCTCTGGAAACACCATATATTTT. This sequence joins TRBV28 and TRBJ1-3, with D tentatively TRBD1 (5 bases). There are 16 residues in the CDR3. Trimming shortened V by 2 bases and J by 0 bases, and 11 bases separated the two germline ends. From germline, CDR1 is MDHEN and CDR2 SYDVKM.